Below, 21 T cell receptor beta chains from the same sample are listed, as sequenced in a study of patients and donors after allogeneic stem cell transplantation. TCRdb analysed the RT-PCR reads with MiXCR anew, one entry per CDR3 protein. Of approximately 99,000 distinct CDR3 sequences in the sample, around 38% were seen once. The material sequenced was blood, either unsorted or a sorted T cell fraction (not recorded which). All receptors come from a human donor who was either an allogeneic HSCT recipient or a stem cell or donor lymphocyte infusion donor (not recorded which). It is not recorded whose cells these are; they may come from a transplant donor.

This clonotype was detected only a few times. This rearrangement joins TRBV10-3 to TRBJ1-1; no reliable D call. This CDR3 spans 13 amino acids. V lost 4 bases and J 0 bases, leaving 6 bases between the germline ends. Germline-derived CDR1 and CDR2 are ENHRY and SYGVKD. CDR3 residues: CAISVILNTEAFF. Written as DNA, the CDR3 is TGTGCCATCAGTGTGATACTGAACACTGAAGCTTTCTTT.

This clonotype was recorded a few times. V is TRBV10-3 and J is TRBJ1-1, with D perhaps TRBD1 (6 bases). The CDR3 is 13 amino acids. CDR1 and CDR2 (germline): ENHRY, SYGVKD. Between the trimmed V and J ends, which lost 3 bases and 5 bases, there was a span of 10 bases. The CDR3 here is CAISETGRTEAFF. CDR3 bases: TGTGCCATCAGTGAAACAGGGAGGACTGAAGCTTTCTTT.

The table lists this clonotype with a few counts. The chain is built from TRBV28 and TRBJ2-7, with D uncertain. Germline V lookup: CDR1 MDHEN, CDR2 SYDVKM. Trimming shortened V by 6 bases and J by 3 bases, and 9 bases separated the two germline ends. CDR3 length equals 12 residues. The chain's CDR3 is CASSSLIYEQYF. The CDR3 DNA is TGTGCCAGCAGCTCCCTAATCTACGAGCAGTACTTC.

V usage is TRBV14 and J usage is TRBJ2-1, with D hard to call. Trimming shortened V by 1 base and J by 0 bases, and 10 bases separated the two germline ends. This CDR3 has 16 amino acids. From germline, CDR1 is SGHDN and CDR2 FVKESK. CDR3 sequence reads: CASSQVPVVSYNEQFF. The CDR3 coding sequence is TGTGCCAGCAGCCAAGTCCCGGTCGTCTCCTACAATGAGCAGTTCTTC.

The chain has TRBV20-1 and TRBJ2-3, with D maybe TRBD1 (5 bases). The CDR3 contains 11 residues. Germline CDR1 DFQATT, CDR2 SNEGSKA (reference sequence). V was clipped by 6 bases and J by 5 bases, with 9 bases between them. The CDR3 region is CSARVIDTQYF. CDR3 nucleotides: TGCAGTGCCAGGGTGATAGATACGCAGTATTTT.

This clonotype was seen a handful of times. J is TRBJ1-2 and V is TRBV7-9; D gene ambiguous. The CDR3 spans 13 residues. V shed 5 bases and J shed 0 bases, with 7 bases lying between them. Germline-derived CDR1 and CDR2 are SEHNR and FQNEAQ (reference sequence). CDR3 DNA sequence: TGTGCCAGCAGCGGGGAATCTAACTATGGCTACACCTTC. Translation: CASSGESNYGYTF. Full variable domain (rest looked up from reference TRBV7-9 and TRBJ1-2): DTGVSQNPRHKITKRGQNVTFRCDPISEHNRLYWYRQTLGQGPEFLTYFQNEAQLEKSRLLSDRFSAERPKGSFSTLEIQRTEQGDSAMYLCASSGESNYGYTFGSGTRLTVV.

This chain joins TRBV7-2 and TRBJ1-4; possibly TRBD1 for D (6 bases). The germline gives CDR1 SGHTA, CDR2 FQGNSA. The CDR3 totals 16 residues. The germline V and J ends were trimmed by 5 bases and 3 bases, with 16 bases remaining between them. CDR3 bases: TGTGCCAGCAGCCAAGGGAACCGACAGGCTAATGAAAAACTGTTTTTT. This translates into CASSQGNRQANEKLFF.

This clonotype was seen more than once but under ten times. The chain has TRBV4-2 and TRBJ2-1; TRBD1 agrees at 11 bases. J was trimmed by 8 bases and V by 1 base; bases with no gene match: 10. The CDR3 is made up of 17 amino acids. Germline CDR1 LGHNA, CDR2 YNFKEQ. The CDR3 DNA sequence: TGTGCCAGCAGCCAAGTTCGGACAGGGGGCGCTTCTGATGAGCAGTTCTTC. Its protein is CASSQVRTGGASDEQFF.

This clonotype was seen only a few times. CDR3 in DNA: TGTGCCAGCAGTTACTCAGGCCAGGAGAACACTGAAGCTTTCTTT. It is translated as CASSYSGQENTEAFF. This rearrangement joins TRBV6-5 to TRBJ1-1; D call uncertain. Trimming shortened V by 0 bases and J by 1 base, and 9 bases separated the two germline ends. CDR3 length equals 15 residues. The V gene's germline CDR1 is MNHEY and CDR2 SVGAGI.

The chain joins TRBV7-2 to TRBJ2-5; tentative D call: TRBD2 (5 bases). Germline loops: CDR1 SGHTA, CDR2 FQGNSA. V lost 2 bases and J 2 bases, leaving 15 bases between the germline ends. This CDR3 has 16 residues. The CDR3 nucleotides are TGTGCCAGCAGCTTACCCCCCCCGAGCGGTCAAGAGACCCAGTACTTC. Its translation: CASSLPPPSGQETQYF.

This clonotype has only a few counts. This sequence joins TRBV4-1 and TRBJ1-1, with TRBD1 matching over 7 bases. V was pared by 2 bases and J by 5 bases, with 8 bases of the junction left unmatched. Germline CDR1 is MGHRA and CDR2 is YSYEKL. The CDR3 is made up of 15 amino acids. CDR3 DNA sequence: TGCGCCAGCAGCCAAACAGGACAGGTTTGGACTGAAGCTTTCTTT. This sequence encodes CASSQTGQVWTEAFF.

The CDR3 DNA reads as TGCAGTGCTTCCTACGGGAGGGCCGTCTACGAGCAGTACTTC. Protein product: CSASYGRAVYEQYF. V is TRBV20-1 and J is TRBJ2-7; TRBD2 matches 8 bases. The germline V gene has CDR1 DFQATT and CDR2 SNEGSKA (reference sequence). The CDR3 is 14 amino acids. Trimming removed 5 bases from V and 3 bases from J; junction bases left unmatched: 9.

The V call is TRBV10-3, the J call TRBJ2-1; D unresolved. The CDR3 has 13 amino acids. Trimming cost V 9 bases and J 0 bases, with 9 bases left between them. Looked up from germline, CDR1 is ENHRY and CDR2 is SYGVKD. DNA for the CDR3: TGTGCCATTACCCCGGGCTCCTACAATGAGCAGTTCTTC. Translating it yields CAITPGSYNEQFF.

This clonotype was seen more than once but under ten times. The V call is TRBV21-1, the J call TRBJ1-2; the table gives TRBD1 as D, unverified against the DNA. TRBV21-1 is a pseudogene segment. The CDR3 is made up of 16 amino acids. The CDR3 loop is CASSPDTDIGFYGYTF. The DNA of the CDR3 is TGTGCCAGCAGCCCCGATACGGACATAGGATTCTATGGCTACACCTTC.

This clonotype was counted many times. The CDR3 loop reads CASSPRGRQPQHF. The CDR3 DNA reads as TGTGCCAGCAGTCCCCGCGGAAGGCAGCCCCAGCATTTT. The chain is built from TRBV12-3 or TRBV12-4 and TRBJ1-5; D is undetermined. Trimming removed 5 bases at V and 7 bases at J, with 12 bases between. This CDR3 is 13 amino acids long.

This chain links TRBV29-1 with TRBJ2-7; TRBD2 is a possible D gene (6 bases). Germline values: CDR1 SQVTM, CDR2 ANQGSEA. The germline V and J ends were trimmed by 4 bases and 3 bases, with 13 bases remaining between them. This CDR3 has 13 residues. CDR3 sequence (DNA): TGCAGCGTTGGGGGGGACGAAGTCTACGAGCAGTACTTC. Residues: CSVGGDEVYEQYF.

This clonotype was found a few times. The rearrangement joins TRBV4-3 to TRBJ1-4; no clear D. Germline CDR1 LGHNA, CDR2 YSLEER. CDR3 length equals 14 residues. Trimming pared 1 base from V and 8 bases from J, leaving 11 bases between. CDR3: CASSQGVLGEKLFF. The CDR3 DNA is TGCGCCAGCAGCCAAGGGGTGCTTGGGGAAAAACTGTTTTTT.

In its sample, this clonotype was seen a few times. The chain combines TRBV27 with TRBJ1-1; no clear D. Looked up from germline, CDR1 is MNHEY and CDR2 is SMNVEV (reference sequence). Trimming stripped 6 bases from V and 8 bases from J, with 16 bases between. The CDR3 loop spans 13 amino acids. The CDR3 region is CASRDLGRWEAFF. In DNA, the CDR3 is TGTGCCAGCAGGGACTTAGGGAGGTGGGAAGCTTTCTTT.

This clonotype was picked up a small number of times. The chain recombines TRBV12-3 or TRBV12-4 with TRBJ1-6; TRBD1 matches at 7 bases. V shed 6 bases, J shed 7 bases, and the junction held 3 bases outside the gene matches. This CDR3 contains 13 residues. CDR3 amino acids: CASRGTANSPLHF. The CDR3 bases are TGTGCCAGCAGGGGGACAGCAAATTCACCCCTCCACTTT.

The CDR3 region has the DNA TGCAGTGCTAGAGTCGCAGGTACGCAGTATTTT. Amino acids: CSARVAGTQYF. The V gene is TRBV20-1, the J gene TRBJ2-3; no firm D call. This CDR3 has 11 residues. The V end lost 1 base, the J end lost 8 bases, and 7 bases lay between the germline ends. Germline CDR1 and CDR2: DFQATT and SNEGSKA (reference sequence).

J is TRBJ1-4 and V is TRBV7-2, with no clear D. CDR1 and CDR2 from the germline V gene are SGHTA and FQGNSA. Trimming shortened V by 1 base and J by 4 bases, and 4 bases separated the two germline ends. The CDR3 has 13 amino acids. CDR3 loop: CASSLVLNEKLFF. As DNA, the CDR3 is TGTGCCAGCAGCTTAGTTCTTAATGAAAAACTGTTTTTT.